Listed here is a single TCR beta chain. Its antigen is undetermined. This record comes from a study of siplizumab effects on memory and regulatory T cells. Study-level results: It was not possible to assign a naive or memory phenotype to roughly 75-95% of proliferating CD4+ or CD8+ clones. Confirmation that proliferating Tregs from siplizumab cultures had suppressive function was not obtained. Naive T cells were seen as more diverse than memory cells and as major alloresponse contributors.

Clones were sequenced by immunoSEQ multiplex PCR, and TCRdb holds only the in-frame ones, with some missing. The sample consists of over 90,000 clones, 92% of them appearing once. V lost 3 bases and J 8 bases, leaving 19 bases between the germline ends. The germline CDR1 and CDR2 sequences are LNHDA and SQIVND (reference sequence). CDR3 size: 16 residues. The sequencing input was CD4+ T cells sorted from blood. The receptor's source is a human donor in good health. The chain joins TRBV19 to TRBJ1-4; perhaps TRBD1 as D (6 bases). CDR3 in amino acids: CASSIGRRDRREKLFF. CDR3 sequence (DNA): TGTGCCAGTAGTATCGGGAGGAGAGACAGGCGCGAAAAACTGTTTTTT.